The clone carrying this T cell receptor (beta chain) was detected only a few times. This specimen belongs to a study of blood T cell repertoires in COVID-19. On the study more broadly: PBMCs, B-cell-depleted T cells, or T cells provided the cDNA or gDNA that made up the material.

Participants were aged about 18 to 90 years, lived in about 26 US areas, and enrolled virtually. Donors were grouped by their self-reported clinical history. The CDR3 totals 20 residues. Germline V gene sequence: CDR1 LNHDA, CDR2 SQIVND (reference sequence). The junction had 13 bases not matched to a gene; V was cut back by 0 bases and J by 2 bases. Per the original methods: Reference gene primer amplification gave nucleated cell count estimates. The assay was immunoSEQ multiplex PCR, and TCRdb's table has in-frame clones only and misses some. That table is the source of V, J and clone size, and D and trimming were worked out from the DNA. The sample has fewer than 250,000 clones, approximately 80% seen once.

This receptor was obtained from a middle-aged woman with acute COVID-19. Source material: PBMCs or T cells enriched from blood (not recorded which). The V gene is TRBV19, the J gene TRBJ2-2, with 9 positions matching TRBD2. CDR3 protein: CASSIDGLGRLAANTGELFF. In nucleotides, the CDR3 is TGTGCCAGTAGTATAGATGGTCTTGGTAGACTAGCGGCCAACACCGGGGAGCTGTTTTTT.